This entry describes one T cell receptor beta chain. Its antigen remains unidentified. Trimming removed 5 bases at V and 4 bases at J, with 15 bases between. Per the germline V gene, CDR1 is MDHEN and CDR2 is SYDVKM. The CDR3 length is 14 residues. The sample originates from a study of shared clonotypes between healthy human individuals. Regarding the study as a whole: Compared with memory subsets, naive subsets generally had larger estimated richness. Sampling was confined to blood; repertoires within tissues likely differ.

CD8 cells classed as naive were CD45RO-negative and positively selected for CCR7, excluding terminally differentiated effector memory CD45RA+ cells. Caucasian adults living in Nashville, Tennessee, provided all samples. Every immunoSEQ plate was one replicate of a subset's evenly spread DNA. Libraries were prepared by immunoSEQ multiplex PCR; TCRdb keeps only in-frame clonotypes and omits some of them. The sample lists about 2.1 million clones; over 85% were seen once. Sequenced sample: naive CD8+ T cells from PBMCs. The clonotype comes from a man between 18 and 29 years old in good health. Some clones in this sample may be carry-over from other donors' samples. This chain joins TRBV28 and TRBJ2-7; no clear D gene. CDR3 protein: CASSHDTHPYEQYF. DNA of the CDR3: TGTGCCAGCAGTCACGACACTCACCCTTACGAGCAGTACTTC. The full variable domain, in which reference TRBV28 and TRBJ2-7 provide the parts outside the CDR3, is DVKVTQSSRYLVKRTGEKVFLECVQDMDHENMFWYRQDPGLGLRLIYFSYDVKMKEKGDIPEGYSVSREKKERFSLILESASTNQTSMYLCASSHDTHPYEQYFGPGTRLTVT.